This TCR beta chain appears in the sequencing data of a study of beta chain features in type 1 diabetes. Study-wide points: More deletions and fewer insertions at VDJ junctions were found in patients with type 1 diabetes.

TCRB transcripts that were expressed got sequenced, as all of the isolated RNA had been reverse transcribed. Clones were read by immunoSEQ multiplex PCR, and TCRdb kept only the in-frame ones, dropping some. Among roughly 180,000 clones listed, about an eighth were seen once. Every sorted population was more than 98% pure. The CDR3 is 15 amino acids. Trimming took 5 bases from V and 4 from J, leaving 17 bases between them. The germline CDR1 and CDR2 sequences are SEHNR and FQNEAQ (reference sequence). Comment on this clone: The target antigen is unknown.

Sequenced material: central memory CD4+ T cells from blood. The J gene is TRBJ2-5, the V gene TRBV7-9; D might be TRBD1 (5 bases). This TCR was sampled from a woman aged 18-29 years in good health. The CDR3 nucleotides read TGTGCCAGCAGCCGGGTGCAGGGCGGAAGAGAGACCCAGTACTTC. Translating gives CASSRVQGGRETQYF. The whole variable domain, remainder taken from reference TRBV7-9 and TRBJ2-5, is DTGVSQNPRHKITKRGQNVTFRCDPISEHNRLYWYRQTLGQGPEFLTYFQNEAQLEKSRLLSDRFSAERPKGSFSTLEIQRTEQGDSAMYLCASSRVQGGRETQYFGPGTRLLVL.